This T cell receptor beta chain was sequenced for a study of blood T cell repertoires in COVID-19. In its sample, this clone was seen once. Only in-frame clones appear in the TCRdb table, and some are missing; sequencing was by immunoSEQ multiplex PCR. The data contain roughly 80,000 clones, approximately 88% of them singletons. Sequencing used peripheral blood. The clonotype comes from a woman aged 80 or over with acute or convalescent COVID-19.

In DNA, the CDR3 is TGTGCCTGGGGTACAGGGGGTGCTGGAAACACCATATATTTT. Translation: CAWGTGGAGNTIYF. The chain joins TRBV30 to TRBJ1-3; 8 positions agree with TRBD1. Germline CDR1 and CDR2: GTSNPN and SVGIG (reference sequence). The CDR3 is 14 amino acids. V was pared by 5 bases and J by 2 bases, with 5 bases of the junction left unmatched.